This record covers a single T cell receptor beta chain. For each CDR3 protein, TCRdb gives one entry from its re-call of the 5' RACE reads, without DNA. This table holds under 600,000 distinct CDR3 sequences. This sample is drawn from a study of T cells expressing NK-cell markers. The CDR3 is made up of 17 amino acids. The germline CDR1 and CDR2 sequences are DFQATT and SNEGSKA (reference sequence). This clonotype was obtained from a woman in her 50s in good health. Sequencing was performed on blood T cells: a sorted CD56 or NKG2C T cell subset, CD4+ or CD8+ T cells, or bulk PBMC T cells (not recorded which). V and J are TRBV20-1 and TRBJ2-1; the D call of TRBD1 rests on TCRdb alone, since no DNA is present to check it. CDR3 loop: CSARDAVWNGGDNEQFF.